Sequencing of this T cell receptor (beta chain) was carried out in a study of OX40 agonist ivuxolimab in advanced cancers. TCRdb's copy holds only in-frame clones and misses some; the assay was immunoSEQ multiplex PCR. The data hold approximately 57,000 clones, with approximately 83% observed a single time. CDR1 MNHNS and CDR2 SASEGT come from the germline V gene. The CDR3 loop spans 13 amino acids. J was trimmed by 2 bases and V by 5 bases; bases with no gene match: 0. The chain uses TRBV6-1 and TRBJ2-7, with 10 nucleotides matching TRBD2. Sequences were derived from CD4+ or CD8+ T cells sorted from blood, sampled in a trial of the OX40 agonist ivuxolimab. The TCR comes from an adult with an advanced solid tumor such as melanoma, head and neck, liver or kidney cancer. The CDR3 DNA follows: TGTGCCAGCAGTACTAGCGGGGCCTACGAGCAGTACTTC. This gives the protein CASSTSGAYEQYF.